Listed here are 9 T cell receptor beta chains from one sample, sequenced in a study of cytomegalovirus exposure and HLA in healthy donors (dated by TCRdb to 2015 to 2018). The library was obtained by the immunoSEQ multiplex PCR assay. The multiplex PCR relied on a mix of 60 forward primers for TCR Vbeta segments and 13 reverse primers for TCR Jbeta segments. TCRdb's version of the immuneACCESS table is confined to in-frame rearrangements and falls short of the full clone set. An unresolved V gene accounts for under half of the shortfall where checked; the remainder is of unknown origin. The sample table records under 200,000 clones; more than 75% of these occur just once. The ten largest clonotypes hold roughly 13% of the sample. The material sequenced was PBMCs. These receptors originate from a woman aged 30 to 39 in good health and CMV-seropositive.

J is TRBJ2-1 and V is TRBV28, with D perhaps matching TRBD2 (5 bases). The CDR3 is 15 residues long. Trimming took 3 bases from V and 0 from J, leaving 9 bases between them. From germline, CDR1 is MDHEN and CDR2 SYDVKM. The CDR3 loop is CASSLQEASYNEQFF. The CDR3 DNA reads as TGTGCCAGCAGTTTGCAGGAGGCCTCCTACAATGAGCAGTTCTTC.

This chain links TRBV4-1 with TRBJ1-2, with D unclear. The CDR3 has 14 residues. V lost 4 bases to trimming and J lost 8 bases, with 17 bases between them. Germline values: CDR1 MGHRA, CDR2 YSYEKL. The DNA of the CDR3 is TGCGCCAGCAGCCCCCCGCCTCCTTTGGAGGGCTACACCTTC. Translating gives CASSPPPPLEGYTF.

The rearrangement uses TRBV28 and TRBJ2-7, with a tentative D call TRBD1 (6 bases). The CDR3 runs 14 residues. The V gene's germline CDR1 is MDHEN and CDR2 SYDVKM. The ends were cut back, 8 bases at V and 3 bases at J, with 17 bases in the middle. CDR3 residues: CASQTGPRDYEQYF. Written as DNA, the CDR3 is TGTGCCAGCCAGACAGGACCCAGAGACTACGAGCAGTACTTC.

The sample holds one count of this clone. V is TRBV6-5 and J is TRBJ2-3, with 10 bases matching TRBD1. CDR3 length equals 12 residues. Germline CDR1 MNHEY, CDR2 SVGAGI. Trimming removed 5 bases from V and 9 bases from J; junction bases left unmatched: 2. The chain's CDR3 is CASSQDRGTQYF. CDR3 nucleotide sequence: TGTGCCAGCAGTCAGGACAGGGGGACGCAGTATTTT.

V usage is TRBV28 and J usage is TRBJ2-3, with 10 bases matching TRBD2. The germline V gene has CDR1 MDHEN and CDR2 SYDVKM. V shed 6 bases, J shed 4 bases, and the junction held 10 bases outside the gene matches. The CDR3 runs 16 residues. CDR3 protein: CASSQPLAGVADTQYF. Written as DNA, the CDR3 is TGTGCCAGCAGCCAACCCCTAGCGGGAGTGGCAGATACGCAGTATTTT.

This chain links TRBV28 with TRBJ1-5, with a weak D call TRBD1 (6 bases). The CDR3 length is 14 residues. Germline V gene sequence: CDR1 MDHEN, CDR2 SYDVKM. V gave up 6 bases and J gave up 5 bases, with 14 bases separating them. Here the CDR3 DNA reads TGTGCCAGCAGCCTTTCTTGGGGGCATCAGCCCCAGCATTTT. It encodes CASSLSWGHQPQHF.

Only a few counts were recorded for this clone. The chain has TRBV7-9 and TRBJ1-2, with no clear D. CDR1 is SEHNR and CDR2 is FQNEAQ in the germline V gene (reference sequence). This CDR3 region has 15 residues. Between the trimmed V and J ends, which lost 4 bases and 0 bases, there was a span of 12 bases. The CDR3 loop is CASSSSRLANYGYTF. DNA for the CDR3: TGTGCCAGCAGCTCCTCAAGATTAGCTAACTATGGCTACACCTTC.

The chain joins TRBV11-2 to TRBJ1-2, with a possible D match to TRBD1 (5 bases). Germline values: CDR1 SGHAT, CDR2 FQNNGV. V dropped 4 bases and J dropped 7 bases, with 16 bases sitting between them. The CDR3 sequence is 14 residues long. The CDR3 sequence is CASSSDRIDGGYTF. The CDR3 DNA reads TGTGCCAGCAGCTCAGACAGAATTGATGGTGGCTACACCTTC.

This clone was picked up a small number of times. The V call is TRBV7-9, the J call TRBJ2-2, with D maybe TRBD1 (5 bases). This CDR3 spans 14 amino acids. Trimming stripped 6 bases from V and 6 bases from J, with 14 bases between. Germline CDR1 is SEHNR and CDR2 is FQNEAQ (reference sequence). The CDR3 loop reads CASRAGKRAGELFF. The CDR3, as DNA: TGTGCCAGCAGAGCAGGGAAAAGGGCCGGGGAGCTGTTTTTT.